These 10 T cell receptor beta chains were all obtained from the same sample, sequenced in a study of blood T cell repertoires in COVID-19. Here immunoSEQ multiplex PCR was the method, and the copy in TCRdb shows in-frame clones only, minus some. This sample carries more than 75,000 clones, about four fifths of them seen once, and the ten largest clones take 10% to 15%. Sequenced material: peripheral blood. These receptors were collected from a human donor in a cohort sampled during active COVID-19.

The gene calls are TRBV11-2 and TRBJ1-2, with D possibly matching TRBD1 (6 bases). The V gene's germline CDR1 is SGHAT and CDR2 FQNNGV. The CDR3 is made up of 16 amino acids. Trimming stripped 5 bases from V and 0 bases from J, with 16 bases between. The CDR3 region has the DNA TGTGCCAGCAGCACCCCAGGGGAAAAACCTAACTATGGCTACACCTTC. Its translation: CASSTPGEKPNYGYTF. The full variable domain, rest sourced from reference TRBV11-2 and TRBJ1-2, is EAGVAQSPRYKIIEKRQSVAFWCNPISGHATLYWYQQILGQGPKLLIQFQNNGVVDDSQLPKDRFSAERLKGVDSTLKIQPAKLEDSAVYLCASSTPGEKPNYGYTFGSGTRLTVV.

This chain joins TRBV28 and TRBJ1-1; D is unclear. Germline CDR1 and CDR2: MDHEN and SYDVKM. The ends were cut back, 5 bases at V and 0 bases at J, with 13 bases in the middle. The CDR3 length is 15 residues. The CDR3 nucleotides read TGTGCCAGCAGTCCGTTCGGCGCGGTGAACACTGAAGCTTTCTTT. Amino acid sequence: CASSPFGAVNTEAFF.

This clone has just a few counts. V gene TRBV6-5 combines with J gene TRBJ2-7, with a weak D call TRBD1 (6 bases). Trimming pared 6 bases from V and 6 bases from J, leaving 18 bases between. Germline assignment: CDR1 MNHEY and CDR2 SVGAGI. The CDR3 sequence is 14 residues long. DNA for the CDR3: TGTGCCAGCAGAAAACAGGGTTTATCGCTCGAGCAGTACTTC. Protein product: CASRKQGLSLEQYF.

The chain links TRBV5-6 to TRBJ2-5; D not resolved. The CDR3 is 14 residues long. Per germline, CDR1 SGHDT and CDR2 YYEEEE. Trimming stripped 0 bases from V and 1 base from J, with 7 bases between. Written as DNA, the CDR3 is TGTGCCAGCAGCTTGGTCGCGTTCCAAGAGACCCAGTACTTC. Translating gives CASSLVAFQETQYF.

The genes are TRBV7-9 and TRBJ2-7; a weak D match, TRBD2 (5 bases). Germline V CDR1 and CDR2: SEHNR, FQNEAQ (reference sequence). The V and J ends lost 5 bases and 1 base respectively, with 15 bases between them. CDR3 length: 15 amino acids. The CDR3 region has the DNA TGTGCCAGCAGCAGCTTACGGGATACGTCCTACGAGCAGTACTTC. It is translated as CASSSLRDTSYEQYF.

This clone was observed once. The chain couples TRBV7-9 to TRBJ1-2; D is unclear. Germline CDR1 reads SEHNR; CDR2 reads FQNEAQ (reference sequence). Trimming took off 5 bases at V and 2 bases at J, with 9 bases between the two ends. The CDR3 consists of 13 residues. In nucleotides, the CDR3 is TGTGCCAGCAGCATGGCCAAAAACTATGGCTACACCTTC. Its translation is CASSMAKNYGYTF.

The V gene is TRBV10-2, the J gene TRBJ1-2; perhaps TRBD1 as D (5 bases). V was shortened by 8 bases and J by 0 bases, with 7 bases between the two germline ends. The CDR3 totals 12 residues. Germline V CDR1 and CDR2: WSHSY, SAAADI. CDR3 bases: TGCGCCAGCCTGACAGCTAACTATGGCTACACCTTC. This encodes CASLTANYGYTF.

This chain joins TRBV29-1 and TRBJ2-7; maybe TRBD1 (6 bases). This CDR3 contains 12 residues. V was shortened by 3 bases and J by 3 bases, with 9 bases between the two germline ends. Germline CDR1 and CDR2: SQVTM and ANQGSEA. DNA for the CDR3: TGCAGCGTTGAGGGCAGGGGCTACGAGCAGTACTTC. As protein: CSVEGRGYEQYF.

V gene TRBV6-5 combines with J gene TRBJ1-1; perhaps TRBD1 as D (6 bases). Per germline, CDR1 MNHEY and CDR2 SVGAGI. The V end was cut by 0 bases, the J end by 9 bases, with 20 bases between. The CDR3 runs to 16 residues. CDR3 coding DNA: TGTGCCAGCAGTTACTCACCCCCTCCCACCGGGACACAAGCTTTCTTT. As protein: CASSYSPPPTGTQAFF.

The chain joins TRBV6-6 to TRBJ1-5; the D gene is possibly TRBD1 (5 bases). V was shortened by 1 base and J by 5 bases, with 12 bases between the two germline ends. CDR3 length: 15 residues. Germline V gives CDR1 MNHNY, CDR2 SVGAGI (reference sequence). The CDR3 bases are TGTGCCAGCAGTTACTACCCCGACAGCGATCAGCCCCAGCATTTT. Protein sequence: CASSYYPDSDQPQHF.